This T cell receptor (beta chain) originates from a study of blood T cell repertoires in COVID-19. Overall study: COVID-19 samples collected from the United States, Italy and Spain covered acute and convalescent phases. The analysed material was cDNA or gDNA that came from T cells, B-cell-depleted T cells, or PBMCs.

Produced via immunoSEQ multiplex PCR; TCRdb's table is partial and in-frame only. The table lists 130,000 to 150,000 clones, around 79% of them singletons, with less than 5% in the top ten. The ends were cut back, 4 bases at V and 0 bases at J, with 10 bases in the middle. Germline V gives CDR1 SEHNR, CDR2 FQNEAQ (reference sequence). CDR3 length equals 16 residues. The chain couples TRBV7-9 to TRBJ1-6; no reliable D call. The clonotype was recovered from a woman in her 70s with COVID-19, enrolled during active disease. The sequencing input was peripheral blood. CDR3 coding DNA: TGTGCCAGCAGCTCGACTGGGAGCTCCTATAATTCACCCCTCCACTTT. Its protein product is CASSSTGSSYNSPLHF.